Listed here are 23 T cell receptor beta chains from one sample, sequenced in a study of shared clonotypes between healthy human individuals. TCRdb's table, derived via immunoSEQ multiplex PCR, lists solely in-frame clones and lacks some. The sample lists hundreds of thousands of clones; around 96% were seen once. The sequencing sample was made of naive CD4+ T cells sorted from blood. Specified subset: CD45RA+ positively selected. Receptor source: a woman in her twenties or thirties in good health.

V usage is TRBV7-8 and J usage is TRBJ2-7; D unclear. Germline values: CDR1 SGHVS, CDR2 FQNEAQ. Trimming cost V 4 bases and J 0 bases, with 10 bases left between them. This CDR3 is 14 amino acids long. CDR3 coding DNA: TGTGCCAGCAGCTCCGGGCGGCTCTCCTACGAGCAGTACTTC. Protein product: CASSSGRLSYEQYF.

The genes are TRBV7-9 and TRBJ1-4; 8 bases map to TRBD1. The J segment lost 7 bases and the V segment lost 5 bases, leaving 9 bases of the junction unmatched. The germline gives CDR1 SEHNR, CDR2 FQNEAQ (reference sequence). The CDR3 is 15 residues long. CDR3 amino acids: CASSQTGGVGEKLFF. The CDR3 DNA reads as TGTGCCAGCAGCCAAACAGGGGGGGTCGGTGAAAAACTGTTTTTT.

The chain links TRBV18 to TRBJ2-3; 8 bases agree with TRBD2. This CDR3 has 17 amino acids. Germline trimming cut 1 base from V and 6 bases from J; bases unmatched to any gene: 12. Germline V gene data show CDR1 as KGHSH and CDR2 as LQKENI. This chain's CDR3 is CASSPRLTSGRSDTQYF. CDR3 nucleotide sequence: TGTGCCAGCTCACCACGGCTTACTAGCGGTAGGAGTGATACGCAGTATTTT.

The chain carries TRBV11-2 and TRBJ2-6, with TRBD2 as a possible D gene (7 bases). V was cut by 0 bases and J by 2 bases, with 8 bases left in between. Per the germline V gene, CDR1 is SGHAT and CDR2 is FQNNGV. The CDR3 has 16 residues. DNA of the CDR3: TGTGCCAGCAGCTTAGACGGGGGGCCTGGGGCCAACGTCCTGACTTTC. Encoded protein: CASSLDGGPGANVLTF.

The chain employs TRBV4-1 and TRBJ1-6; D might be TRBD1 (5 bases). The germline gives CDR1 MGHRA, CDR2 YSYEKL. V lost 0 bases to trimming and J lost 10 bases, with 13 bases between them. The CDR3 spans 15 residues. CDR3 sequence: CASSQDRGVASPLHF. The CDR3 DNA sequence: TGCGCCAGCAGCCAAGATCGGGGGGTCGCGTCACCCCTCCACTTT.

This CDR3 is CASSVGVAGELFF. The CDR3 DNA sequence: TGTGCCAGCAGCGTTGGGGTCGCCGGGGAGCTGTTTTTT. The gene calls are TRBV9 and TRBJ2-2; no definite D call. V was cut by 2 bases and J by 6 bases, with 8 bases left in between. The CDR3 is made up of 13 amino acids. Germline CDR1 is SGDLS and CDR2 is YYNGEE.

This clone has more than one count but fewer than ten. This rearrangement joins TRBV10-1 to TRBJ1-1; 7 positions agree with TRBD1. Germline CDR1 reads WNHNN; CDR2 reads SYGVQD (reference sequence). This CDR3 region has 13 residues. Unmatched junction bases numbered 2, after V lost 4 bases and J lost 3 bases. The CDR3 DNA follows: TGCGCCAGCAGTGCCACAGGGGACACTGAAGCTTTCTTT. It codes for CASSATGDTEAFF.

This chain links TRBV6-4 with TRBJ2-3; no clear D. Per germline, CDR1 MRHNA and CDR2 SNTAGT. The CDR3 consists of 14 residues. V was clipped by 2 bases and J by 0 bases, with 6 bases between them. The CDR3 bases are TGTGCCAGCAGTGACAGGCAGAGCACAGATACGCAGTATTTT. It codes for CASSDRQSTDTQYF.

V gene TRBV10-2 combines with J gene TRBJ1-1; no firm D call. Trimming cost V 2 bases and J 3 bases, with 7 bases left between them. The CDR3 is made up of 13 amino acids. Germline V gene sequence: CDR1 WSHSY, CDR2 SAAADI. CDR3 bases: TGCGCCAGCAGTGAGATTGGGGACACTGAAGCTTTCTTT. Translation gives CASSEIGDTEAFF.

A note on this clone: This sample also contains other DNA sequences that code for the same CDR3. This rearrangement joins TRBV28 to TRBJ1-4; D may be TRBD1 (6 bases). The CDR3 extends over 15 amino acids. Per germline, CDR1 MDHEN and CDR2 SYDVKM. V lost 3 bases and J lost 0, with 8 bases in between. CDR3 bases: TGTGCCAGCAGTTTGACAGGAGCAACTAATGAAAAACTGTTTTTT. It is translated as CASSLTGATNEKLFF.

The gene calls are TRBV2 and TRBJ1-2; 7 bases are shared with TRBD1. The CDR3 runs 14 residues. The V gene's germline CDR1 is SNHLY and CDR2 FYNNEI. J lost 2 bases, V lost 5 bases, and 5 bases had no gene match. The CDR3 here is CASSRDSFNYGYTF. The CDR3 nucleotides are TGTGCCAGCAGTCGGGACAGCTTCAACTATGGCTACACCTTC.

The chain employs TRBV2 and TRBJ2-7; D gene uncertain. V gave up 1 base and J gave up 3 bases, with 10 bases separating them. The CDR3 is 14 amino acids. CDR1 and CDR2 (germline): SNHLY, FYNNEI. CDR3 DNA: TGTGCCAGCAGTGAAGAGGGTGCGGTCTACGAGCAGTACTTC. Its protein is CASSEEGAVYEQYF.

The V gene is TRBV27, the J gene TRBJ2-1, with D unclear. This CDR3 contains 15 residues. Trimming took 3 bases from V and 6 from J, leaving 15 bases between them. Germline V CDR1 and CDR2: MNHEY, SMNVEV (reference sequence). Written as DNA, the CDR3 is TGTGCCAGCAGTTTTTTAAATTACCGGGTCAATGAGCAGTTCTTC. Its translation: CASSFLNYRVNEQFF.

This chain connects TRBV5-1 to TRBJ2-7; D ambiguous. The CDR3 length is 15 residues. Germline lookup yields CDR1 SGHRS and CDR2 YFSETQ. V was pared by 0 bases and J by 3 bases, with 13 bases between. The CDR3, as DNA: TGCGCCAGCAGCTTGGAGGGCCAGGAGTTCTACGAGCAGTACTTC. Encoded protein: CASSLEGQEFYEQYF.

This chain joins TRBV28 and TRBJ2-5, with 7 nucleotides matching TRBD1. This CDR3 has 16 amino acids. V lost 2 bases to trimming and J lost 5 bases; unmatched junction nucleotides: 11. Germline-derived CDR1 and CDR2 are MDHEN and SYDVKM. This chain's CDR3 is CASSLNRGFVGETQYF. CDR3 coding DNA: TGTGCCAGCAGTTTAAACAGGGGTTTTGTCGGGGAGACCCAGTACTTC.

This chain connects TRBV7-7 to TRBJ2-1, with D unclear. The CDR3 runs to 12 residues. V was clipped by 6 bases and J by 9 bases, with 12 bases between them. Looked up from germline, CDR1 is SSHAT and CDR2 is FNYEAQ (reference sequence). CDR3 in amino acids: CASSPPRGEQFF. The CDR3 DNA reads TGTGCCAGCAGTCCCCCACGAGGTGAGCAGTTCTTC.

The chain carries TRBV7-9 and TRBJ1-3, with D unclear. The germline V and J ends were trimmed by 1 base and 4 bases, with 5 bases remaining between them. CDR3 size: 13 residues. The germline gives CDR1 SEHNR, CDR2 FQNEAQ (reference sequence). The CDR3 protein is CASSLGEGNTIYF. CDR3 DNA sequence: TGTGCCAGCAGCTTAGGGGAGGGAAACACCATATATTTT.

This clone was seen only once. The rearrangement joins TRBV4-1 to TRBJ2-5; D is uncertain. Germline V CDR1 and CDR2: MGHRA, YSYEKL. The CDR3 runs 13 residues. V gave up 5 bases and J gave up 3 bases, with 10 bases separating them. CDR3 amino acids: CASSDLGKETQYF. CDR3 in DNA: TGCGCCAGCAGCGACCTAGGCAAAGAGACCCAGTACTTC.

This rearrangement joins TRBV6-1 to TRBJ1-2; D possibly corresponds to TRBD1 (5 bases). Trimming left V 2 bases short and J 5 bases short, with 15 bases between. The CDR3 length is 15 residues. Germline CDR1 and CDR2: MNHNS and SASEGT. The CDR3 loop reads CASSEWVGGDYGYTF. The CDR3 DNA reads as TGTGCCAGCAGTGAATGGGTCGGGGGGGATTATGGCTACACCTTC.

Comments on this clone: Other nucleotide sequences in the sample specify the same CDR3. The gene calls are TRBV28 and TRBJ2-3; perhaps TRBD2 as D (5 bases). Deletions cut 2 bases from V and 3 bases from J, with 9 bases between. CDR3 length equals 14 residues. The germline gives CDR1 MDHEN, CDR2 SYDVKM. CDR3 sequence reads: CASSLRGLTDTQYF. The CDR3 DNA reads as TGTGCCAGCAGTTTACGGGGTCTGACAGATACGCAGTATTTT. The complete variable domain, with remaining parts taken from reference TRBV28 and TRBJ2-3, reads DVKVTQSSRYLVKRTGEKVFLECVQDMDHENMFWYRQDPGLGLRLIYFSYDVKMKEKGDIPEGYSVSREKKERFSLILESASTNQTSMYLCASSLRGLTDTQYFGPGTRLTVL.

Comments on this clone: The identical CDR3 is also encoded by other nucleotide sequences in the sample. The V and J genes are TRBV6-1 and TRBJ1-5, with D tentatively TRBD1 (5 bases). The CDR3 is 14 residues long. Germline values: CDR1 MNHNS, CDR2 SASEGT. V gave up 8 bases and J gave up 0 bases, with 11 bases separating them. The CDR3 nucleotides read TGTGCCAGCCGGGGGAGCTATAGCAATCAGCCCCAGCATTTT. Amino acid sequence: CASRGSYSNQPQHF.

This chain connects TRBV6-4 to TRBJ1-2; 9 nucleotides align to TRBD1. This CDR3 contains 18 residues. Germline CDR1 MRHNA, CDR2 SNTAGT. The ends lost 0 bases at V and 0 bases at J; junction bases unmatched: 8. The CDR3 loop is CASSDSWDRALANYGYTF. The CDR3 nucleotides read TGTGCCAGCAGTGACTCGTGGGACAGGGCACTAGCTAACTATGGCTACACCTTC.

V gene TRBV19 combines with J gene TRBJ2-7; 10 bases fit TRBD2. CDR3 length: 12 residues. The V gene end was trimmed by 9 bases and the J gene end by 4 bases; junction bases not matched to a gene: 3. Germline V lookup: CDR1 LNHDA, CDR2 SQIVND (reference sequence). This chain's CDR3 is CARRSGRYEQYF. CDR3 bases: TGTGCCAGGCGTAGCGGGAGGTACGAGCAGTACTTC.